The clone carrying this T cell receptor beta chain was seen repeatedly, ten times or more. This sample is part of a study of spatial heterogeneity in lung cancer. Study-level background: The average count in raw reads for each unique TCR and UMI combination exceeded 9.5 appearances.

The CDR3 sequence is 12 residues long. The V end was cut by 4 bases, the J end by 4 bases, with 7 bases between. From germline, CDR1 is MDHEN and CDR2 SYDVKM. The sample's time point: sample taken at primary tumor resection. Unsorted samples of tumor, nontumor lung or frozen PBMC had their whole RNA sequenced. Samples came from 65 to 75 TRACERx patients with untreated early-stage lung cancer. TCRdb processed the 5' RACE reads anew with MiXCR; each CDR3 protein has one entry. This sample has some 6,900 distinct CDR3 sequences, with 3.5% to 4.5% found just once. The source of this sequence is a female donor with early-stage non-small cell lung cancer. V is TRBV28 and J is TRBJ2-5; D unresolved. The sequenced sample was normal lung tissue next to the tumor, obtained at surgery. CDR3 protein: CASSSGPETQYF. CDR3 in DNA: TGTGCCAGCAGTTCAGGCCCAGAGACCCAGTACTTC.